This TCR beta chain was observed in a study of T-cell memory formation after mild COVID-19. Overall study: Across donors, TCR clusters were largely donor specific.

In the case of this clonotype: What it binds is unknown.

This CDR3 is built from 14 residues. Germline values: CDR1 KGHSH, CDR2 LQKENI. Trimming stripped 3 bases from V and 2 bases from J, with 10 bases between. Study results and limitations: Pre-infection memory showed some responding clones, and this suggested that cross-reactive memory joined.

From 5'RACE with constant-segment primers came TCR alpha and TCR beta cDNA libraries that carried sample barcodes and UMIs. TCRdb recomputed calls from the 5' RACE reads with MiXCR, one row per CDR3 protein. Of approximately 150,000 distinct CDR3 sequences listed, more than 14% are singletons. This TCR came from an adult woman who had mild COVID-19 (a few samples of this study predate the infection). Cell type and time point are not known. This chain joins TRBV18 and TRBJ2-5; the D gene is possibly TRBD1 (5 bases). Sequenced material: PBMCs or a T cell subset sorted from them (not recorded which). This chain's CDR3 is CASSPRRGQETQYF. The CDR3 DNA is TGTGCCAGCTCACCTCGAAGGGGACAAGAGACCCAGTACTTC.